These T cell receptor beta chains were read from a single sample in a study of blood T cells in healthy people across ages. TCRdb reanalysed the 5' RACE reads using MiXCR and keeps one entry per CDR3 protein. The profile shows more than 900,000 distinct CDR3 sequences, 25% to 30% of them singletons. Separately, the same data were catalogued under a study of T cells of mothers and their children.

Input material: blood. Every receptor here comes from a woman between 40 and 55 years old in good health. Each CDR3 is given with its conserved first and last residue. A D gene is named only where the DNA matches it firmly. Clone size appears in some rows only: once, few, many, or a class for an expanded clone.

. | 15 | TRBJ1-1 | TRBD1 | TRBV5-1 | TGCGCCAGCAGCTTGGTGGGGACAGGGATCACTGAAGCTTTCTTT | CASSLVGTGITEAFF
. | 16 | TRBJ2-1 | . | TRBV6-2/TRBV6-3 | TGTGCCAGCAGTCCGGCAGGGCTCCTCTCCTACAATGAGCAGTTCTTC | CASSPAGLLSYNEQFF
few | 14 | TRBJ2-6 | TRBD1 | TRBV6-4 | TGTGCCAGCAGTGTGGGACAGGGGGCCAACGTCCTGACTTTC | CASSVGQGANVLTF
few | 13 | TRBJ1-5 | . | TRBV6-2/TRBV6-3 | TGTGCCAGCAGACTTGACACCAATCAGCCCCAGCATTTT | CASRLDTNQPQHF
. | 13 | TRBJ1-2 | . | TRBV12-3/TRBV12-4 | TGTGCCAGCAGTTTAAAGTTACGGTTTGGCTACACCTTC | CASSLKLRFGYTF
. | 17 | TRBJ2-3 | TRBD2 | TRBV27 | TGTGCCAGCAGTTTATCTTACCTAGCGGGGGGGTTAGATACGCGGTATTTT | CASSLSYLAGGLDTRYF
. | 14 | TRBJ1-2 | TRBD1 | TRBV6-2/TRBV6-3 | TGTGCCAGCAGTAAGGACAGGGGACGCTATGGCTACACCTTC | CASSKDRGRYGYTF
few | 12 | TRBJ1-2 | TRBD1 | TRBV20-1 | TGCAGTGCCCATCGACAGGGCTATGGCTACACCTTC | CSAHRQGYGYTF
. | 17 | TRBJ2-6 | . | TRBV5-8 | TGTGCCAGCAGCTTGTCTTTTTGGGGCTCTGGGGCCAACGTCCTGACTTTC | CASSLSFWGSGANVLTF
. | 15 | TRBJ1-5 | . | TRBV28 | TGTGCCAGTAGTTTTGAGGTACATAGCAATCAGCCCCAGCATTTT | CASSFEVHSNQPQHF
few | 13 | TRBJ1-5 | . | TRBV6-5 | TGTGCCAGCAGCCGCGACATCAATCAGCCCCAGCATTTT | CASSRDINQPQHF
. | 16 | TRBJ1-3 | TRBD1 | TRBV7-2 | TGTGCCAGCAGCTTCGGACAGGGGGGTGCCGGAAACACCATATATTTT | CASSFGQGGAGNTIYF
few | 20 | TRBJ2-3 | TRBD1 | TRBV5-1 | TGCGCCAGCAGCTCCTATTTACGGAACAGGGGCCAAGGTGGCACAGATACGCAGTATTTT | CASSSYLRNRGQGGTDTQYF
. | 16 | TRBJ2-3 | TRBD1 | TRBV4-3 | TGCGCCAGCAACCACGGGGACAGACAAAGCACAGATACGCAGTATTTT | CASNHGDRQSTDTQYF
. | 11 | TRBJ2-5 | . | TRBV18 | TGTGCCAGCTCACCCGAAGGGACCCAGTACTTC | CASSPEGTQYF
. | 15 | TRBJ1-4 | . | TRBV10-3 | TGTGCCATCAGTCCTACCGGTGGGGTCGGTGAAAAACTGTTTTTT | CAISPTGGVGEKLFF
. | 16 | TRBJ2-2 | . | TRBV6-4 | TGTGCCAGCAGTGAGTCTGGGGGTGACCACACCGGGGAGCGGTTTTTT | CASSESGGDHTGERFF
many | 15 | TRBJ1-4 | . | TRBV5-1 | TGCGCCAGCAGCTTGGGACAGGCAACTAATGAAAAACTGTTTTTT | CASSLGQATNEKLFF
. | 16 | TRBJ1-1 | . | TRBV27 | TGTGCCGGCAGTTTATCCCCGACGGGGGTTCGCACTGAAGCTTTCTTT | CAGSLSPTGVRTEAFF
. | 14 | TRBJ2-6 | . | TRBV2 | TGTGCCAGCGTCCCCCTCTCTGGGGCCAACGTCCTGACTTTC | CASVPLSGANVLTF
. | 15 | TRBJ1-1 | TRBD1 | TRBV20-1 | TGCAGTGCTAGTGCCGGGGACAGAGCGAACACTGAAGCTTTCTTT | CSASAGDRANTEAFF
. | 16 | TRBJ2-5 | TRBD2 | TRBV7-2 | TGTGCCAGCAGCCGTAGCGGGGCGGGATTACAAGAGACCCAGTACTTC | CASSRSGAGLQETQYF
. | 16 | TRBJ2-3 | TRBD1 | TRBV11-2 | TGTGCCAGCAGCTCGCCCGGACAGGGGGTTTCAGATACGCAGTATTTT | CASSSPGQGVSDTQYF
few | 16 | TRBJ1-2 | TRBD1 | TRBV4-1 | TGCGCCAGCAGCCAACAGGGACAGGGCCAATCTTATGGCTACACCTTC | CASSQQGQGQSYGYTF
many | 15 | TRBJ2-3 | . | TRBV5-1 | TGCGCCAGCATGGGGCAGAGGGGACCCACAGATACGCAGTATTTT | CASMGQRGPTDTQYF
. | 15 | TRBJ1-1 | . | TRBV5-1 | TGCGCCAGCAGCTCAGGAGGACAGCTGCTTATTGACGCTTTCTTT | CASSSGGQLLIDAFF
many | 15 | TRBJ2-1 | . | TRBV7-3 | TGTGCCAGCAGCTTGACGCCCAGCTCCTACAATGAGCAGTTCTTC | CASSLTPSSYNEQFF
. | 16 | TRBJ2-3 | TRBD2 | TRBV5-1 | TGCGCCAGCAGCTTAATACTAGCGGGAGACCCAGATACGCAGTATTTT | CASSLILAGDPDTQYF
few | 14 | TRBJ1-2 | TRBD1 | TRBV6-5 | TGTGCCAGCAGGATGACAGGGACTAACTATGGCTACACCTTC | CASRMTGTNYGYTF
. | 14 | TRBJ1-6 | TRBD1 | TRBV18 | TGTGCCAGCTCAACCGGGACAGCGGCTTCACCCCTCCACTTT | CASSTGTAASPLHF
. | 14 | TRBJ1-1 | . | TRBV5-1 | TGCGCCAGCAGCTTGGCCCGGCAAGACACGGAGACTTTCTTT | CASSLARQDTETFF
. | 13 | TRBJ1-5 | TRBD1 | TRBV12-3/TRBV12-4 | TGTGCCAGCAGTTCAGGGGGCAAACAGCCCCAGCATTTT | CASSSGGKQPQHF
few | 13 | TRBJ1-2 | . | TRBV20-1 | TGCAGTGCTAGTGGGCAGCCTAACTATGGCTACACCTTC | CSASGQPNYGYTF
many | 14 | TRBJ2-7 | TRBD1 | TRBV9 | TGTGCCAGCAACTCAGGGGGACGATACTACGAGCAGTACTTC | CASNSGGRYYEQYF
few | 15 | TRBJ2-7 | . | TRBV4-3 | TGCGCCAGCAGCCAAGGCAGGGGACTCTCCTACGAGCAGTACTTC | CASSQGRGLSYEQYF
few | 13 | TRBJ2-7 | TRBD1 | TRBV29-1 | TGCAGCGCGACGGGGGACAGGGGTACGAGGCAGTACTTC | CSATGDRGTRQYF
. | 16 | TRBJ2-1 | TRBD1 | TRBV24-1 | TGTGCCACCAGTGATCCTAACAGGGGGAACCAAGAGACCCAGTTCTTC | CATSDPNRGNQETQFF
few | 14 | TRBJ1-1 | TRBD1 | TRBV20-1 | TGCAGTGCCCCGACAGGGGGTAAGAACACTGAAGCTTTCTTT | CSAPTGGKNTEAFF
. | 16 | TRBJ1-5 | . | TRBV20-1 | TGCAGTGCTCGCCTAACAGCGTCCCAGGGGAATCAGCCCCAGCATTTT | CSARLTASQGNQPQHF
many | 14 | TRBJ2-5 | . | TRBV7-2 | TGTGCCAGCAGCTCCAACGCACTGAGGGAGACCCAGTACTTC | CASSSNALRETQYF
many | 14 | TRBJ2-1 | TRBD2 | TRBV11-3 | TGTGCCAGCAGCTTGGGGGGGGTTAACAATGAGCAGTTCTTC | CASSLGGVNNEQFF
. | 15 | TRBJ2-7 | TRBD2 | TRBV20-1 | TGCAGTGCGTCTTCTAGCGGGGTGGTCGGCAATGAGCAGTACTTC | CSASSSGVVGNEQYF
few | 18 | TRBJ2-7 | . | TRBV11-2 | TGTGCCAGCAGCAGCCGGGACGCTCTCCCACTCCCCTCCCACGAGCAGTACTTC | CASSSRDALPLPSHEQYF
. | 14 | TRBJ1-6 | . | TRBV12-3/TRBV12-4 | TGTGCCAGCAGCCAAAACAGGGCGGATTCACCCCTCCACTTT | CASSQNRADSPLHF
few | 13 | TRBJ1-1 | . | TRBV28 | TGTGCCAGTCTACCCCCGATAAACACTGAAGCTTTCTTT | CASLPPINTEAFF
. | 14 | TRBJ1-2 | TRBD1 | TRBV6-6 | TGTGCCAGCATAAAGACAGGGGACGCCTATGGCTACACCTTC | CASIKTGDAYGYTF
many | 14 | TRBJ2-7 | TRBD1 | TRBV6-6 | TGTGCCAGCAGCCTCCCCACAGGGGGCGAAGAGCAGTACTTC | CASSLPTGGEEQYF
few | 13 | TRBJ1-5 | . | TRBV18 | TGTGCCAGCTCGTACCGGGGCGGTCAGCCCCAGCATTTT | CASSYRGGQPQHF
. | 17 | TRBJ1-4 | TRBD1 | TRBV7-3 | TGTGCCAGCAGCCCACGGGACAGGGGGCGCGTTAAGGAAAAACTGTTTTTT | CASSPRDRGRVKEKLFF
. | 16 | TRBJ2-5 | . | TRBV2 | TGTGCCAGCAGGGGAAAGGGCTCAGGGAGCCAAGAGGCCCAGTACTTC | CASRGKGSGSQEAQYF
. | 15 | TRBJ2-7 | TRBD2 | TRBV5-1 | TGCGCCAGCAGCCCTAGGTTCGCGGGGGGGCGTGAGCAGTACTTC | CASSPRFAGGREQYF
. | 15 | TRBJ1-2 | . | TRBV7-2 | TGTGCCAGCAGCTTAGCGTCCCGGGGAATCTATGGCTACACCTTC | CASSLASRGIYGYTF
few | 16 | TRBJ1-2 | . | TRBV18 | TGTGCCAGCTCACCACCGGGCGGACCCGCTAACTATGGCTACACCTTC | CASSPPGGPANYGYTF
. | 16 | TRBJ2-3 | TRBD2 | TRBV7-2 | TGTGCCAGCAGCCGGATAGCGGGGGGCGGCACAGATACGCAGTATTTT | CASSRIAGGGTDTQYF
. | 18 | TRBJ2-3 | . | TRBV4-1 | TGCGCCAGCAGCCAAGTAGTATCCGGAGGTAGTGAGGCGGATACGCAGTATTTT | CASSQVVSGGSEADTQYF
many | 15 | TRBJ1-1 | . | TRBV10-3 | TGTGCCATCAGTGAGGTAGGGAAAGGGGACACTGAAGCTTTCTTT | CAISEVGKGDTEAFF